This T cell receptor beta chain originates from a study of T cell responses to AZD1222 COVID-19 vaccine. A note on this clone: Its antigen is currently unknown.

Here immunoSEQ multiplex PCR was the method, and the copy in TCRdb shows in-frame clones only, minus some. The sample includes tens of thousands of clones, around 87% seen only once; the top ten take roughly a sixth. Per the germline V gene, CDR1 is SGHTA and CDR2 is FQGTGA. The CDR3 is made up of 15 amino acids. Trimming took off 2 bases at V and 1 base at J, with 9 bases between the two ends. Study results and limitations: Spike-wide coverage was observed for vaccine-associated CD4 TCRs, with dominant responses at 160-218 and 743-854.

This TCR was recovered from an adult who received the AZD1222 COVID-19 vaccine. The input for sequencing was peripheral blood, taken 28 days after the second AZD1222 dose. This rearrangement joins TRBV7-3 to TRBJ2-1; no clear D gene. CDR3 nucleotides: TGTGCCAGCAGCTTATTGGCCAGGTCCTACAATGAGCAGTTCTTC. Protein product: CASSLLARSYNEQFF.